Following are 24 T cell receptor beta chains from one sample sequenced in a study of blood T cell repertoires in COVID-19. Measured with immunoSEQ multiplex PCR; TCRdb has only the in-frame clones, and not every one. The sample has more than 200,000 clones, 85% to 90% seen once; the top ten hold about 5%. Sequenced input: peripheral blood. The receptors stem from a woman aged 55-69 years with COVID-19, enrolled during active disease.

The V gene is TRBV5-1, the J gene TRBJ1-3; D not resolved. V lost 4 bases, J lost 4 bases, and 21 bases lay in between. The CDR3 spans 17 residues. Germline assignment: CDR1 SGHRS and CDR2 YFSETQ. The CDR3 region has the DNA TGCGCCAGCAGCCGGACTTCAGTAGTAAATGGAGGAAACACCATATATTTT. Its protein is CASSRTSVVNGGNTIYF. The full variable domain, rest sourced from reference TRBV5-1 and TRBJ1-3, is KAGVTQTPRYLIKTRGQQVTLSCSPISGHRSVSWYQQTPGQGLQFLFEYFSETQRNKGNFPGRFSGRQFSNSRSEMNVSTLELGDSALYLCASSRTSVVNGGNTIYFGEGSWLTVV.

This clone was counted a few times. V is TRBV3-1 (or the pseudogene TRBV3-2) and J is TRBJ1-1; tentatively, D is TRBD1 (6 bases). The germline V and J ends were trimmed by 4 bases and 1 base, with 10 bases remaining between them. Germline loops: CDR1 LGHDT, CDR2 YNNKEL (reference sequence). This CDR3 contains 14 residues. The CDR3 sequence is CASSLGQPNTEAFF. The CDR3 region has the DNA TGTGCCAGCAGCCTTGGACAGCCGAACACTGAAGCTTTCTTT.

V is TRBV5-1 and J is TRBJ1-6, with 7 bases matching TRBD1. V shed 3 bases, J shed 2 bases, and the junction held 2 bases outside the gene matches. Germline lookup yields CDR1 SGHRS and CDR2 YFSETQ. This CDR3 is built from 15 residues. The CDR3 nucleotides read TGCGCCAGCAGCTCAGACAGGGCCTATAATTCACCCCTCCACTTT. It is translated as CASSSDRAYNSPLHF.

This chain uses TRBV18 with TRBJ2-4; 7 nucleotides match TRBD1. The junction had 2 bases not matched to a gene; V was cut back by 0 bases and J by 0 bases. The CDR3 has 16 residues. Germline-derived CDR1 and CDR2 are KGHSH and LQKENI. The CDR3 sequence is CASSPPNRGAKNIQYF. CDR3 DNA: TGTGCCAGCTCACCACCCAACAGGGGAGCCAAAAACATTCAGTACTTC.

The chain combines TRBV28 with TRBJ2-7; TRBD2 is a possible D gene (5 bases). V was pared by 2 bases and J by 10 bases, with 9 bases between. CDR1 and CDR2 from the germline V gene are MDHEN and SYDVKM. The CDR3 runs 11 residues. CDR3 amino acids: CASSLTRLQYF. For the CDR3, the DNA is TGTGCCAGCAGTTTAACTAGGCTCCAGTACTTC.

A few counts support this clone. V is TRBV7-3 and J is TRBJ1-1; 8 nucleotides line up with TRBD1. The CDR3 has 17 amino acids. V trimming: 8 bases; J trimming: 1 base; junction bases outside the gene matches: 15. Germline CDR1 and CDR2: SGHTA and FQGTGA. The CDR3 reads CASEDRQGPIQNTEAFF. The CDR3 DNA is TGTGCCAGCGAGGACCGACAGGGGCCTATACAGAACACTGAAGCTTTCTTT.

The chain carries TRBV18 and TRBJ2-2; 8 bases align to TRBD2. The CDR3 totals 15 residues. Germline CDR1 reads KGHSH; CDR2 reads LQKENI. V was clipped by 6 bases and J by 7 bases; unmatched bases: 10. The CDR3 bases are TGTGCCAGCTCCCCGCCGGGGGGGCCGATCGGGGAGCTGTTTTTT. Residues: CASSPPGGPIGELFF.

Concerning this clone: Other DNA sequences from this sample encode an identical CDR3 as well. The rearrangement links TRBV5-1 to TRBJ2-5; TRBD2 agrees at 9 bases. Per the germline V gene, CDR1 is SGHRS and CDR2 is YFSETQ. The CDR3 is 13 residues long. V shed 6 bases, J shed 3 bases, and the junction held 3 bases outside the gene matches. The CDR3 nucleotides are TGCGCCAGCACGGTAGCGGGAGAAGAGACCCAGTACTTC. Its protein product is CASTVAGEETQYF.

The chain carries TRBV13 and TRBJ2-5; 8 positions match TRBD1. This CDR3 spans 15 amino acids. Germline values: CDR1 PRHDT, CDR2 FYEKMQ (reference sequence). J was trimmed by 5 bases and V by 0 bases; bases with no gene match: 5. DNA for the CDR3: TGTGCCAGCAGCTTAGGTTCGACAGGGGTGGAGACCCAGTACTTC. Protein sequence: CASSLGSTGVETQYF.

This rearrangement joins TRBV5-8 to TRBJ1-1; D unclear. Germline-derived CDR1 and CDR2 are SGHTS and YDEGEE. With 0 bases removed from V and 11 bases from J, the gap between germline ends came to 17 bases. The CDR3 contains 14 residues. The CDR3 protein is CASSLGNVRFLAFF. The CDR3 DNA reads TGTGCCAGCAGCTTGGGGAACGTCAGGTTTTTGGCTTTCTTT.

The rearrangement uses TRBV28 and TRBJ1-1, with 7 bases lining up with TRBD1. The V segment lost 6 bases and the J segment 3 bases; nucleotides outside the gene matches: 16. This CDR3 contains 17 residues. Germline loops: CDR1 MDHEN, CDR2 SYDVKM. The CDR3 loop reads CASSGELGGGADTEAFF. The CDR3 bases are TGTGCCAGCAGCGGAGAGTTAGGGGGCGGGGCTGACACTGAAGCTTTCTTT.

This sequence joins TRBV19 and TRBJ2-5; a weak D match, TRBD2 (5 bases). The ends were cut back, 5 bases at V and 1 base at J, with 17 bases in the middle. Germline CDR1 and CDR2: LNHDA and SQIVND (reference sequence). The CDR3 consists of 16 residues. CDR3 DNA sequence: TGTGCCAGTAGTCCAAGACTACAATCCATCCAAGAGACCCAGTACTTC. Translating it yields CASSPRLQSIQETQYF. Variable domain in full (rest from reference TRBV19 and TRBJ2-5): DGGITQSPKYLFRKEGQNVTLSCEQNLNHDAMYWYRQDPGQGLRLIYYSQIVNDFQKGDIAEGYSVSREKKESFPLTVTSAQKNPTAFYLCASSPRLQSIQETQYFGPGTRLLVL.

The gene calls are TRBV4-3 and TRBJ1-5; tentative D call: TRBD1 (5 bases). Trimming removed 0 bases from V and 0 bases from J, with 9 bases in between. CDR3 length equals 16 residues. Germline V CDR1 and CDR2: LGHNA, YSLEER. The CDR3 sequence is CASSQEWGVSNQPQHF. In DNA, the CDR3 is TGCGCCAGCAGCCAAGAATGGGGGGTTAGCAATCAGCCCCAGCATTTT.

V is TRBV12-3 or TRBV12-4 and J is TRBJ2-1; a possible D gene is TRBD2 (6 bases). The CDR3 runs to 11 residues. The V end lost 10 bases, the J end lost 10 bases, and 14 bases lay between the germline ends. This chain's CDR3 is CATTTGVEQFF. The CDR3, as DNA: TGTGCCACCACGACGGGGGTAGAGCAGTTCTTC.

The V gene is TRBV28, the J gene TRBJ2-2; D remains unclear. The ends were cut back, 5 bases at V and 7 bases at J, with 8 bases in the middle. This CDR3 spans 12 amino acids. The germline V gene has CDR1 MDHEN and CDR2 SYDVKM. CDR3 DNA sequence: TGTGCCAGCAGTCTCCCCCGCGGGGAGCTGTTTTTT. Encoded protein: CASSLPRGELFF.

The genes are TRBV6-6 and TRBJ2-6; no definite D call. The CDR3 runs 15 residues. V was trimmed by 0 bases and J by 0 bases, leaving 3 bases between them. Germline assignment: CDR1 MNHNY and CDR2 SVGAGI (reference sequence). CDR3 in amino acids: CASSYSLSGANVLTF. CDR3 in DNA: TGTGCCAGCAGTTACTCCCTCTCTGGGGCCAACGTCCTGACTTTC.

The J gene is TRBJ2-1, the V gene TRBV13; TRBD2 aligns across 13 bases. Per the germline V gene, CDR1 is PRHDT and CDR2 is FYEKMQ (reference sequence). This CDR3 is built from 16 residues. Trimming cost V 4 bases and J 7 bases; bases outside gene matches: 7. CDR3 DNA sequence: TGTGCCAGCAGCTACCGGACTAGCGGGAGTCTGAATGAGCAGTTCTTC. The encoded protein is CASSYRTSGSLNEQFF.

The table lists this clone with a count of one. This chain uses TRBV24-1 with TRBJ1-2; TRBD1 aligns across 9 bases. CDR1 KGHDR and CDR2 SFDVKD come from the germline V gene. The CDR3 runs to 15 residues. V shed 2 bases and J 7 bases; nucleotides not matched to a gene: 7. CDR3 sequence reads: CATSDYGQGIGGYTF. The CDR3 nucleotides read TGTGCCACCAGTGATTACGGACAGGGGATTGGTGGCTACACCTTC.

This chain joins TRBV28 and TRBJ2-7; 7 nucleotides align to TRBD1. CDR1 and CDR2 (germline): MDHEN, SYDVKM. The junction had 5 bases not matched to a gene; V was cut back by 6 bases and J by 3 bases. The CDR3 is 13 residues long. Written as DNA, the CDR3 is TGTGCCAGCAGGGCGACAGGGAGCTACGAGCAGTACTTC. Protein sequence: CASRATGSYEQYF.

The chain recombines TRBV11-2 with TRBJ2-1; D is undetermined. Trimming stripped 3 bases from V and 10 bases from J, with 10 bases between. The CDR3 is 12 amino acids. Germline CDR1 reads SGHAT; CDR2 reads FQNNGV. The CDR3 region is CASSFHPGEQFF. The DNA for the CDR3 is TGTGCCAGCAGCTTCCACCCCGGGGAGCAGTTCTTC. Supplemented by reference TRBV11-2 and TRBJ2-1, the full variable domain reads EAGVAQSPRYKIIEKRQSVAFWCNPISGHATLYWYQQILGQGPKLLIQFQNNGVVDDSQLPKDRFSAERLKGVDSTLKIQPAKLEDSAVYLCASSFHPGEQFFGPGTRLTVL.

The gene calls are TRBV7-9 and TRBJ2-5, with a possible D match to TRBD2 (5 bases). The CDR3 runs 14 residues. Germline V gene lookup returns CDR1 SEHNR and CDR2 FQNEAQ (reference sequence). V was clipped by 2 bases and J by 1 base, with 8 bases between them. The CDR3 nucleotides read TGTGCCAGCAGCTTACTAGCTGCCCAAGAGACCCAGTACTTC. Protein product: CASSLLAAQETQYF.

The chain links TRBV27 to TRBJ1-1, with TRBD1 matching over 8 bases. Germline CDR1 is MNHEY and CDR2 is SMNVEV (reference sequence). CDR3 length equals 14 residues. The junction had 8 bases not matched to a gene; V was cut back by 6 bases and J by 5 bases. This CDR3 reads CASRRTGRETEAFF. The CDR3 DNA reads TGTGCCAGCAGGCGGACAGGGAGGGAAACTGAAGCTTTCTTT.

The chain recombines TRBV6-5 with TRBJ1-1, with 10 bases fitting TRBD1. CDR1 and CDR2 (germline): MNHEY, SVGAGI. The length of the CDR3 is 15 residues. V shed 5 bases and J 4 bases; nucleotides not matched to a gene: 7. CDR3 protein: CASSRQGAWGTEAFF. The CDR3 nucleotides are TGTGCCAGCAGTAGACAGGGGGCGTGGGGCACTGAAGCTTTCTTT.

The count of this clone is one. The CDR3 DNA reads as TGTGCCAGCTCACGCTCGGTCACAGGAGGGTCTGGGGCCAACGTCCTGACTTTC. Amino acids: CASSRSVTGGSGANVLTF. This sequence joins TRBV18 and TRBJ2-6; a weak D match, TRBD2 (6 bases). V shed 4 bases and J shed 1 base, with 17 bases lying between them. Germline V gene data show CDR1 as KGHSH and CDR2 as LQKENI. The CDR3 loop spans 18 amino acids.